The 6 T cell receptor beta chains below come from one sample, sequenced in a study of human T cells and chemical hapten exposure (dated by TCRdb to the early 2020s). Read against the paper, the sample's time point label means: pre-sensitization, week 0. The treatment or condition tag for this specimen amounts to: therapeutic diphenylcyclopropenone sensitization with weekly scalp DPC. The library was made by RACE. Data came from a NextSeq 500. TCRdb reworked the public reads: Q25 trimming with fastp, MiXCR clone assembly, productive beta chains retained. CDR3 protein sequences are deduplicated, and each keeps its most common genes and DNA. For this sample the table gives about 250,000 distinct CDR3 sequences, of which roughly 8% were detected only once. Of the sample, more than 0.95% falls within the top ten clones. Specimen: whole blood, collected in connection with sensitization to the hapten diphenylcyclopropenone (DPC). All receptors derive from a man aged 18 to 30 with alopecia areata. Some clones in this sample may be carry-over from other donors' samples.

CDR3 DNA: TGTGCCAGCAGCCAAGGAGTTGCTAACTATGGCTACACCTTC. Translating gives CASSQGVANYGYTF. This chain joins TRBV14 and TRBJ1-2; D not resolved. CDR3 length equals 14 residues. Trimming pared 1 base from V and 0 bases from J, leaving 6 bases between. Germline V gene data show CDR1 as SGHDN and CDR2 as FVKESK.

Many counts were recorded for this clonotype. This chain links TRBV6-5 with TRBJ2-5, with 7 nucleotides matching TRBD2. V lost 2 bases and J lost 5; bases outside the gene matches: 8. Per germline, CDR1 MNHEY and CDR2 SVGAGI. This CDR3 has 15 amino acids. The DNA for the CDR3 is TGTGCCAGCAGTTACACTAGCGAGAGGGAGGAGACCCAGTACTTC. Protein sequence: CASSYTSEREETQYF.

This clonotype was seen more than once but under ten times. V is TRBV4-1 and J is TRBJ2-7; 7 bases align to TRBD2. The germline V gene has CDR1 MGHRA and CDR2 YSYEKL. After removal of 1 base from V and 3 bases from J, the junction contained 12 bases not matched to a gene. The CDR3 runs to 17 residues. This CDR3 reads CASSQALRLAAIYEQYF. In DNA form, the CDR3 reads TGCGCCAGCAGCCAAGCACTGAGGCTAGCGGCTATCTACGAGCAGTACTTC.

This clonotype was seen more than once but under ten times. This chain connects TRBV4-1 to TRBJ2-7; D is perhaps TRBD1 (6 bases). CDR1 MGHRA and CDR2 YSYEKL come from the germline V gene. The ends were cut back, 3 bases at V and 6 bases at J, with 39 bases in the middle. The CDR3 is 22 amino acids. This CDR3 is CASSHCGTDRQAASPRCGEQYV. CDR3 in DNA: TGCGCCAGCAGCCACTGCGGAACTGACAGACAGGCGGCGTCTCCCCGTTGTGGCGAGCAGTACGTC.

This clonotype turned up a few times. This sequence joins TRBV6-5 and TRBJ2-3; 7 nucleotides line up with TRBD2. The CDR3 covers 13 residues. The V and J ends lost 10 bases and 3 bases, in that order; junction bases with no gene match: 7. The germline CDR1 and CDR2 sequences are MNHEY and SVGAGI. CDR3 DNA sequence: TGTGCCACGGGGACTATCTCAACAGATACGCAGTATTTT. The encoded protein is CATGTISTDTQYF.

This clonotype was seen more than once but under ten times. J is TRBJ2-5 and V is TRBV7-2, with a weak D call TRBD1 (6 bases). The CDR3 runs 16 residues. The germline CDR1 and CDR2 sequences are SGHTA and FQGNSA. V lost 0 bases and J 3 bases, leaving 14 bases between the germline ends. For the CDR3, the DNA is TGTGCCAGCAGCTTAGCCAGGGGTTTGTCGGAAGAGACCCAGTACTTC. Amino acids: CASSLARGLSEETQYF.